The 14 T cell receptor beta chains below come from one sample, sequenced in a study of blood T cell repertoires in COVID-19. Using immunoSEQ multiplex PCR, the repertoire was profiled, and TCRdb retains in-frame clones only, with some absent. The table records around 100,000 clones, 80% to 90% of them present only once. Sample: peripheral blood. Receptors were obtained from a man in his 60s with acute or convalescent COVID-19.

This clone was recorded a few times. The gene calls are TRBV4-3 and TRBJ1-2; TRBD1 might be the D (5 bases). V was shortened by 0 bases and J by 8 bases, with 10 bases between the two germline ends. The CDR3 consists of 13 residues. Germline CDR1 and CDR2: LGHNA and YSLEER. In DNA, the CDR3 is TGCGCCAGCAGCCAAGAGGGGGGGAACGGCTACACCTTC. It codes for CASSQEGGNGYTF.

The gene calls are TRBV18 and TRBJ1-1; 8 bases are a match to TRBD1. The V and J ends lost 3 bases and 0 bases, in that order; junction bases with no gene match: 6. CDR1 and CDR2 from the germline V gene are KGHSH and LQKENI. CDR3 size: 16 residues. CDR3 region: CASSPYRGELNTEAFF. In nucleotides, the CDR3 is TGTGCCAGCTCACCTTACAGGGGGGAATTGAACACTGAAGCTTTCTTT.

This clone came up once. The chain combines TRBV25-1 with TRBJ1-4, with TRBD1 matching 7 bases. This CDR3 is built from 15 residues. The germline CDR1 and CDR2 sequences are MGHDK and SYGVNS. V lost 7 bases to trimming and J lost 8 bases; unmatched junction nucleotides: 13. The CDR3 DNA is TGTGCCAGCACCCCAAGGGCAGGGGGAAGGGAAAAACTGTTTTTT. Its translation: CASTPRAGGREKLFF. The full variable domain, completed using reference TRBV25-1 and TRBJ1-4, is EADIYQTPRYLVIGTGKKITLECSQTMGHDKMYWYQQDPGMELHLIHYSYGVNSTEKGDLSSESTVSRIRTEHFPLTLESARPSHTSQYLCASTPRAGGREKLFFGSGTQLSVL.

The chain employs TRBV6-2 or TRBV6-3 and TRBJ1-3, with D perhaps matching TRBD1 (6 bases). The CDR3 is made up of 15 amino acids. Trimming pared 2 bases from V and 0 bases from J, leaving 8 bases between. Germline V gene data show CDR1 as MNHEY and CDR2 as SVGEGT. The CDR3 nucleotides read TGTGCCAGCAGTTACGGACAGAGCTCTGGAAACACCATATATTTT. Protein product: CASSYGQSSGNTIYF.

The table lists this clone with a count of one. This chain connects TRBV12-3 or TRBV12-4 to TRBJ1-4; 9 bases are a match to TRBD1. V was pared by 7 bases and J by 5 bases, with 2 bases of the junction left unmatched. The CDR3 spans 13 residues. CDR3 sequence: CASTGTGNEKLFF. The CDR3 DNA reads as TGTGCCAGCACCGGGACAGGGAATGAAAAACTGTTTTTT.

The V and J genes are TRBV24-1 and TRBJ2-1, with 9 nucleotides matching TRBD2. This CDR3 spans 16 amino acids. Germline-derived CDR1 and CDR2 are KGHDR and SFDVKD. V was clipped by 0 bases and J by 7 bases; unmatched bases: 6. DNA for the CDR3: TGTGCCACCAGTGATTTGGGCGGGAGGGAGGTGAATGAGCAGTTCTTC. Its translation is CATSDLGGREVNEQFF.

The chain has TRBV14 and TRBJ2-3; D may be TRBD2 (5 bases). Germline assignment: CDR1 SGHDN and CDR2 FVKESK. The ends were cut back, 2 bases at V and 2 bases at J, with 14 bases in the middle. This CDR3 comprises 16 residues. CDR3 protein: CASSQWSGLYTDTQYF. In DNA form, the CDR3 reads TGTGCCAGCAGCCAATGGAGCGGACTCTACACAGATACGCAGTATTTT.

The chain is built from TRBV4-1 and TRBJ2-5; TRBD2 matches 12 bases. CDR1 and CDR2 (germline): MGHRA, YSYEKL. V lost 0 bases to trimming and J lost 5 bases; unmatched junction nucleotides: 7. The CDR3 runs 17 residues. CDR3: CASSQETSGRSGETQYF. The DNA for the CDR3 is TGCGCCAGCAGCCAAGAGACTAGCGGGAGATCGGGGGAGACCCAGTACTTC.

This clone was seen only a few times. The chain uses TRBV7-8 and TRBJ1-1; D not resolved. CDR1 and CDR2 (germline): SGHVS, FQNEAQ. Deletions cut 1 base from V and 10 bases from J, with 16 bases between. The CDR3 spans 14 residues. The CDR3 bases are TGTGCCAGCAGCTTAGGGCAAGGAGGCTCCGGAGCTTTCTTT. Protein: CASSLGQGGSGAFF.

This chain links TRBV6-6 with TRBJ2-1, with TRBD2 matching over 8 bases. CDR1 is MNHNY and CDR2 is SVGAGI in the germline V gene (reference sequence). With 5 bases clipped from V and 6 bases from J, the junction kept 3 bases outside the gene matches. The CDR3 is 13 amino acids. The CDR3 region is CASSPGTSNEQFF. The CDR3 DNA reads as TGTGCCAGCAGTCCCGGGACTAGCAATGAGCAGTTCTTC.

This clone has a single count. This chain links TRBV5-1 with TRBJ1-2; 8 bases fit TRBD1. CDR1 is SGHRS and CDR2 is YFSETQ in the germline V gene. Trimming removed 4 bases from V and 3 bases from J; junction bases left unmatched: 8. The CDR3 consists of 15 residues. CDR3 bases: TGCGCCAGCAGCCCGGGGGACAGGCTTCACTATGGCTACACCTTC. Protein product: CASSPGDRLHYGYTF.

The chain carries TRBV7-9 and TRBJ1-5; D not resolved. Germline V gene data show CDR1 as SEHNR and CDR2 as FQNEAQ (reference sequence). This CDR3 has 15 amino acids. V was pared by 2 bases and J by 5 bases, with 13 bases between. The CDR3 DNA follows: TGTGCCAGCAGCTTAACCTCCGGGGTTGATCAGCCCCAGCATTTT. This gives the protein CASSLTSGVDQPQHF.

The rearrangement joins TRBV27 to TRBJ2-1; perhaps TRBD2 as D (5 bases). Deletions cut 10 bases from V and 6 bases from J, with 16 bases between. The CDR3 is 13 amino acids. CDR1 is MNHEY, CDR2 SMNVEV, per germline (reference sequence). This CDR3 is CANQTTGSNEQFF. The DNA of the CDR3 is TGTGCCAACCAGACAACGGGGTCCAATGAGCAGTTCTTC.

The rearrangement links TRBV9 to TRBJ1-6; D is possibly TRBD1 (5 bases). This CDR3 is 15 amino acids long. Trimming removed 1 base from V and 10 bases from J, with 15 bases in between. Germline CDR1 SGDLS, CDR2 YYNGEE. CDR3 protein: CASSVNDRRRSPLHF. The CDR3 DNA sequence: TGTGCCAGCAGCGTAAACGACAGACGTCGATCACCCCTCCACTTT.